Below, 3 T cell receptor beta chains from the same sample are listed, as sequenced in a study of T-cell memory formation after mild COVID-19. A single record per CDR3 protein comes from TCRdb applying MiXCR to the 5' RACE reads. The table shows some 600,000 distinct CDR3 sequences, with roughly 17% occurring only once. Sequenced: PBMCs or a T cell subset sorted from them (not recorded which). Source of these receptors: an adult woman who had mild COVID-19 (a few samples of this study predate the infection). Cell type and time point are not known.

The rearrangement links TRBV6-5 to TRBJ1-1, with TRBD1 as a possible D gene (6 bases). The CDR3 is 16 amino acids. Trimming shortened V by 5 bases and J by 0 bases, and 16 bases separated the two germline ends. In germline, CDR1 is MNHEY, CDR2 SVGAGI. The CDR3 DNA is TGTGCCAGCAGTCGACGACAGGATCTTATGAACACTGAAGCTTTCTTT. This codes for CASSRRQDLMNTEAFF.

This chain links TRBV24-1 with TRBJ2-5, with a tentative D call TRBD1 (6 bases). Germline V CDR1 and CDR2: KGHDR, SFDVKD. V was trimmed by 3 bases and J by 7 bases, leaving 17 bases between them. The CDR3 runs to 15 residues. CDR3 DNA: TGTGCCACCAGTGATCACTTCGGGACAATCGGGACCCAGTACTTC. Translation gives CATSDHFGTIGTQYF.

On this clonotype: At one boundary the junction diverges from the germline segment, which might be a read error. The V and J genes are TRBV7-8 and TRBJ2-2; no clear D. CDR1 SGHVS and CDR2 FQNEAQ come from the germline V gene. The CDR3 loop spans 14 amino acids. The CDR3 loop is CASTMSRNTVELFF. The CDR3 DNA is TGTGCCAGCACCATGAGTAGGAACACCGTGGAGCTGTTTTTT.